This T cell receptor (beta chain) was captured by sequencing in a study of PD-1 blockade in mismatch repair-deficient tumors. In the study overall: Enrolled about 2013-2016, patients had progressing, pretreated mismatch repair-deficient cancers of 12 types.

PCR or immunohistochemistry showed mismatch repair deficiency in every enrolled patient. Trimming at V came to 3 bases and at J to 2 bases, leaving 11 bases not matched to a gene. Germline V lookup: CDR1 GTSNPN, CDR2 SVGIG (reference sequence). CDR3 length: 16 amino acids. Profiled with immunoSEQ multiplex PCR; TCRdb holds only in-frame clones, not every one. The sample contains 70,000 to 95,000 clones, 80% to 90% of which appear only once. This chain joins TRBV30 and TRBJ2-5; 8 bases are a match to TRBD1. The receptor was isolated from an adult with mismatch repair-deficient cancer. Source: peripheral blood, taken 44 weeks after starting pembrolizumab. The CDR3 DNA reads TGTGCCTGGAGCCGCTACAGGGGGATCGGGCAAGAGACCCAGTACTTC. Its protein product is CAWSRYRGIGQETQYF.